These T cell receptor beta chains were read from a single sample in a study of blood T cell repertoires in COVID-19. Libraries were prepared by immunoSEQ multiplex PCR; TCRdb keeps only in-frame clonotypes and omits some of them. Seen here are roughly 160,000 clones, 65% to 85% observed once, and the top ten hold 13%. Sequencing used PBMCs or T cells enriched from blood (not recorded which). The receptors here all came from a woman aged 55-75 years who had recovered from COVID-19. The CDR3 runs from the conserved cysteine through the conserved F or W. D genes are given only for firm matches. For some rows the clone size is stated as once, few or many, or as a class when expanded; others skip it.

j_call	clone_size	v_call	d_call	cdr3_nt	cdr3_aa
TRBJ1-2	-	TRBV16	-	TGTGCCAGCAGCCGCGGCAGGGAGGATGGCTACACCTTC	CASSRGREDGYTF
TRBJ2-1	-	TRBV4-1	TRBD1	TGCGCCAGCAGCCCATCCGGGACAGGGTTTAGCGAGCAGTTCTTC	CASSPSGTGFSEQFF
TRBJ2-5	-	TRBV6-5	-	TGTGCCAGCAGTTACTCGAGCGCAGGGCCTCAAGAGACCCAGTACTTC	CASSYSSAGPQETQYF
TRBJ1-1	-	TRBV6-5	-	TGTGCCAGCACTCCTGGGGGGGATTATACTGAAGCTTTCTTT	CASTPGGDYTEAFF
TRBJ1-3	-	TRBV5-1	-	TGCGCCAGCACTCCAGGGTCTGGAAACACCATATATTTT	CASTPGSGNTIYF
TRBJ2-5	-	TRBV10-1	-	TGCGCCAGCAGTGAGTCCTCCGGCCAAGAGACCCAGTACTTC	CASSESSGQETQYF
TRBJ1-2	-	TRBV10-2	TRBD1	TGCGCCAGCAGTGACCAGGGGGCGCTTGGCTACACCTTC	CASSDQGALGYTF
TRBJ2-7	-	TRBV5-1	TRBD2	TGCGCCAGCAGCTTGTGGACTAGCGGGAGAGGGGCTACCGAGCAGTACTTC	CASSLWTSGRGATEQYF
TRBJ2-1	few	TRBV12-5	-	TGTGCTAGTGGTCCCACAGGTTGGGGTGAGCAGTTCTTC	CASGPTGWGEQFF
TRBJ1-2	-	TRBV7-9	-	TGTGCCAGCAGCTTATGGGCGGGGGGCGAAGGCTATGGCTACACCTTC	CASSLWAGGEGYGYTF
TRBJ2-4	-	TRBV2	TRBD1	TGTGCCAGCAGTGTCGAGACAGGGCAAAACATTCAGTACTTC	CASSVETGQNIQYF
TRBJ1-3	-	TRBV5-1	-	TGCGCCAGCAGTCGGGACTCCAGCTCTGGAAACACCATATATTTT	CASSRDSSSGNTIYF
TRBJ1-6	-	TRBV5-1	TRBD1	TGCGCCAGCAGCTTTGGACAGGTGAATTCACCCCTCCACTTT	CASSFGQVNSPLHF
TRBJ1-6	-	TRBV3-1/TRBV3-2	TRBD1	TGTGCCAGCAGACAGACAGGGTTTGGTGCACCCCTCCACTTT	CASRQTGFGAPLHF
TRBJ2-3	-	TRBV5-1	TRBD2	TGCGCCAGCCGGACTAGCGGGGATCTCACAGATACGCAGTATTTT	CASRTSGDLTDTQYF
TRBJ2-3	once	TRBV11-1	TRBD2	TGTGCCAGCAGCTCGACTAGCGGGAGTCGAACAGATACGCAGTATTTT	CASSSTSGSRTDTQYF
TRBJ2-1	-	TRBV4-1	TRBD2	TGCGCCAGCAGCCAAGATCTCAGTCCGGTAGCGGGTGAGCAGTTCTTC	CASSQDLSPVAGEQFF
TRBJ1-2	-	TRBV6-5	-	TGTGCCAGCAGTCCACCCCTCTATCGGGATGGCTACACCTTC	CASSPPLYRDGYTF
TRBJ2-3	-	TRBV27	TRBD2	TGTGCCAGCAGTTTATCGCGCGGGGGGGTCACTATCGCAGATACGCAGTATTTT	CASSLSRGGVTIADTQYF
TRBJ2-7	-	TRBV11-3	TRBD2	TGTGCCAGCAGCTTAGGCGGTAGCGGGAGCTACGAGCAGTACTTC	CASSLGGSGSYEQYF
TRBJ1-2	-	TRBV7-9	-	TGTGCCAGCAGCCCGACGGGCTATGGCTACACCTTC	CASSPTGYGYTF
TRBJ1-2	-	TRBV7-2	-	TGTGCCAGCAGCTCCTGGGGACGGAACAGGGCGGGCTACACCTTC	CASSSWGRNRAGYTF
TRBJ1-5	once	TRBV27	-	TGTGCCAGCAGTTTAGGACAGACTTCCAATCAGCCCCAGCATTTT	CASSLGQTSNQPQHF
TRBJ2-5	few	TRBV11-2	-	TGTGCCAGCAGCTCCCGAGGCCCCTCGGGGGAGACCCAGTACTTC	CASSSRGPSGETQYF
TRBJ2-7	-	TRBV5-1	TRBD1	TGCGCCAGCAGCTTAGGGACAGGGTTCTACGAGCAGTACTTC	CASSLGTGFYEQYF
TRBJ1-4	-	TRBV7-8	-	TGTGCCAGCAGCTTATCCGGACAGAAATTGTTTTTT	CASSLSGQKLFF
TRBJ1-1	-	TRBV3-1/TRBV3-2	-	TGTGCCAGCAGCCAAGATCAAAGGAGTGAAGCTTTCTTT	CASSQDQRSEAFF
TRBJ2-3	-	TRBV3-1/TRBV3-2	TRBD2	TGTGCCAGCAGCCACGGTAGCGGGACGCAGTATTTT	CASSHGSGTQYF
TRBJ2-7	-	TRBV3-1/TRBV3-2	TRBD2	TGTGCCAGCAGCGATCGACTAGCGGAACCCGCCTACGAGCAGTACTTC	CASSDRLAEPAYEQYF
TRBJ2-7	once	TRBV5-1	TRBD1	TGCGCCAGCAGCTCAATCAGGGGGCAGGACGAGCAGTACTTC	CASSSIRGQDEQYF
TRBJ1-4	-	TRBV9	-	TGTGCCAGCAGCGGGAGGTGGGATGAAAAACTGTTTTTT	CASSGRWDEKLFF
TRBJ2-1	-	TRBV11-2	-	TGTGCCAGCAGCTTAGATCTCGGGGGACACAATGAGCAGTTCTTC	CASSLDLGGHNEQFF
TRBJ2-7	-	TRBV27	TRBD1	TGTGCCAGCAGTTTCTCCTCACAGGGGGCGCGGGGCGAGCAGTACTTC	CASSFSSQGARGEQYF
TRBJ2-2	-	TRBV10-3	TRBD1	TGTGCCATTGGGAAGGGACAGGGGAACACCGGGGAGCTGTTTTTT	CAIGKGQGNTGELFF
TRBJ1-1	-	TRBV18	-	TGTGCCAGCTCAAGAAGTCAGTCAAACACTGAAGCTTTCTTT	CASSRSQSNTEAFF
TRBJ1-1	-	TRBV12-3/TRBV12-4	TRBD1	TGTGCCAGCAGCCTGACAGGGGAAAGTTTCTTT	CASSLTGESFF
TRBJ1-2	-	TRBV29-1	TRBD1	TGCAGCGTTGGCATAGGGGGCCGTTATGGCTACACCTTC	CSVGIGGRYGYTF
TRBJ1-5	-	TRBV24-1	TRBD1	TGTGCCACCAGTCAGGGGGCGGGTTTTAATCAGCCCCAGCATTTT	CATSQGAGFNQPQHF
TRBJ2-5	few	TRBV10-3	TRBD2	TGTGCCATCAGGTCAACCGGACTAGCGGGACCAGAGACCCAGTACTTC	CAIRSTGLAGPETQYF
TRBJ1-4	once	TRBV28	-	TGTGCCAGCAGCCTTTGGCAGACTAATGAAAAACTGTTTTTT	CASSLWQTNEKLFF